The 7 T cell receptor beta chains below all came from one sample that was sequenced in a study of CD8 T cells in Susac syndrome. RNA was extracted with the RNeasy kit, and a quantity of roughly 0.45 to 1 ug was reverse transcribed using random hexamers. TCRdb reprocessed the immunoSEQ multiplex PCR reads via MiXCR and lists one record per CDR3 protein. The table includes 150,000 to 200,000 distinct CDR3 sequences, around 93% detected once. Source material: CD8+ T cells from PBMCs. Every receptor here comes from a human donor with Susac syndrome.

The rearrangement joins TRBV10-3 to TRBJ1-1; no definite D call. The ends were cut back, 3 bases at V and 7 bases at J, with 12 bases in the middle. This CDR3 contains 13 residues. Germline lookup yields CDR1 ENHRY and CDR2 SYGVKD. CDR3 sequence (DNA): TGTGCCATCAGTGAACTGTCCCAGTATGAAGCTTTCTTT. Protein sequence: CAISELSQYEAFF.

J is TRBJ2-4 and V is TRBV13; D is unclear. The CDR3 consists of 12 residues. Germline V CDR1 and CDR2: PRHDT, FYEKMQ (reference sequence). V was pared by 2 bases and J by 5 bases, with 4 bases between. The CDR3 is CASSLLENIQYF. CDR3 bases: TGTGCCAGCAGCTTATTAGAAAACATTCAGTACTTC.

The sample holds one count of this clonotype. The genes are TRBV29-1 and TRBJ1-2; D is unclear. Per the germline V gene, CDR1 is SQVTM and CDR2 is ANQGSEA. CDR3 size: 18 residues. With 0 bases removed from V and 4 bases from J, the gap between germline ends came to 24 bases. The CDR3, as DNA: TGCAGCGTTGAAGATCTTCCTGGGCCCATTGCCTATAGCTATGGCTACACCTTC. Amino acids: CSVEDLPGPIAYSYGYTF.

This chain links TRBV9 with TRBJ2-1; 11 bases fit TRBD2. The CDR3 sequence is 17 residues long. Per the germline V gene, CDR1 is SGDLS and CDR2 is YYNGEE. The junction had 9 bases not matched to a gene; V was cut back by 0 bases and J by 7 bases. CDR3 DNA sequence: TGTGCCAGCAGCGTAGTTCCTCTAGCGGGAGGAGAGAATGAGCAGTTCTTC. It encodes CASSVVPLAGGENEQFF.

This clonotype was seen only a few times. The gene calls are TRBV7-9 and TRBJ2-7, with D perhaps TRBD1 or TRBD2 (5 bases each). Trimming took off 8 bases at V and 0 bases at J, with 11 bases between the two ends. CDR1 is SEHNR and CDR2 is FQNEAQ in the germline V gene (reference sequence). CDR3 length equals 13 residues. CDR3: CASSRDRSYEQYF. CDR3 DNA: TGTGCCAGCTCCCGGGACCGCTCCTACGAGCAGTACTTC.

The rearrangement links TRBV2 to TRBJ2-5, with D perhaps given as TRBD1 or TRBD2 (5 bases each). CDR3 length: 14 amino acids. Trimming pared 4 bases from V and 5 bases from J, leaving 14 bases between. Per the germline V gene, CDR1 is SNHLY and CDR2 is FYNNEI. CDR3 sequence (DNA): TGTGCCAGCAGTGTGGGACCCAAAGAGGAGACCCAGTACTTC. Protein: CASSVGPKEETQYF.

This clonotype occurred once. This chain connects TRBV4-1 to TRBJ1-5; D gene uncertain. Trimming removed 1 base at V and 4 bases at J, with 11 bases between. CDR3 length equals 15 residues. The germline V gene has CDR1 MGHRA and CDR2 YSYEKL. The CDR3 region has the DNA TGCGCCAGCAGCCAAGGATTTGGAGGGAATCAGCCCCAGCATTTT. This gives the protein CASSQGFGGNQPQHF.